These 17 T cell receptor beta chains share one sample of origin, sequenced in a study of cytomegalovirus exposure and HLA in healthy donors. This PCR relied on a set of 60 Vbeta primers and 13 Jbeta primers. Libraries were prepared by immunoSEQ multiplex PCR; TCRdb keeps only in-frame clonotypes and omits some of them. Seen here are hundreds of thousands of clones, about 80% observed once, and the top ten hold 1.5% to 2%. The material sequenced was PBMCs. The receptor set was obtained from a male donor in good health and CMV-seronegative.

On this clone itself: The same CDR3 can be traced to other DNA sequences in this sample. V usage is TRBV5-6 and J usage is TRBJ1-5; D remains unclear. The CDR3 has 16 residues. Per germline, CDR1 SGHDT and CDR2 YYEEEE. Trimming cost V 0 bases and J 0 bases, with 10 bases left between them. Here the CDR3 reads CASSLGAGSSNQPQHF. The CDR3 nucleotides are TGTGCCAGCAGCTTGGGGGCTGGCAGTAGCAATCAGCCCCAGCATTTT. Full variable domain (remainder filled in from reference TRBV5-6 and TRBJ1-5): DAGVTQSPTHLIKTRGQQVTLRCSPKSGHDTVSWYQQALGQGPQFIFQYYEEEERQRGNFPDRFSGHQFPNYSSELNVNALLLGDSALYLCASSLGAGSSNQPQHFGDGTRLSIL.

This chain uses TRBV27 with TRBJ2-2, with 11 bases fitting TRBD2. Germline CDR1 MNHEY, CDR2 SMNVEV (reference sequence). CDR3 length: 17 residues. The V and J ends lost 1 base and 2 bases, in that order; junction bases with no gene match: 3. The CDR3 sequence: CASSLFLAGGNTGELFF. CDR3 nucleotide sequence: TGTGCCAGCAGTTTATTTCTAGCGGGGGGCAACACCGGGGAGCTGTTTTTT.

The V gene is TRBV7-9, the J gene TRBJ2-1, with TRBD2 matching 13 bases. This CDR3 is built from 15 residues. Per germline, CDR1 SEHNR and CDR2 FQNEAQ (reference sequence). V trimming: 5 bases; J trimming: 9 bases; junction bases outside the gene matches: 7. The CDR3 sequence is CASSPGTSGTLEQFF. In DNA, the CDR3 is TGTGCCAGCAGCCCCGGGACTAGCGGGACTCTTGAGCAGTTCTTC. The variable domain in full, with the rest retrieved from reference TRBV7-9 and TRBJ2-1, is DTGVSQNPRHKITKRGQNVTFRCDPISEHNRLYWYRQTLGQGPEFLTYFQNEAQLEKSRLLSDRFSAERPKGSFSTLEIQRTEQGDSAMYLCASSPGTSGTLEQFFGPGTRLTVL.

The chain is built from TRBV19 and TRBJ1-6, with D possibly being TRBD1 (5 bases). Trimming cost V 10 bases and J 5 bases, with 12 bases left between them. The V gene's germline CDR1 is LNHDA and CDR2 SQIVND (reference sequence). The CDR3 consists of 13 residues. The CDR3 sequence is CATSGTNNSPLHF. The CDR3 nucleotides are TGTGCCACCTCCGGGACTAATAATTCACCCCTCCACTTT.

This clone has only a few counts. The rearrangement joins TRBV7-3 to TRBJ2-7; 13 bases agree with TRBD2. V was pared by 5 bases and J by 6 bases, with 7 bases of the junction left unmatched. Germline V gives CDR1 SGHTA, CDR2 FQGTGA. CDR3 length: 15 amino acids. The CDR3 DNA sequence: TGTGCCAGCAGCCCCGGGACTAGCGGGATCAGCGAGCAGTACTTC. Translating gives CASSPGTSGISEQYF. Full variable domain (remainder filled in from reference TRBV7-3 and TRBJ2-7): GAGVSQTPSNKVTEKGKYVELRCDPISGHTALYWYRQSLGQGPEFLIYFQGTGAADDSGLPNDRFFAVRPEGSVSTLKIQRTERGDSAVYLCASSPGTSGISEQYFGPGTRLTVT.

The chain uses TRBV27 and TRBJ2-7; D is ambiguous. CDR1 MNHEY and CDR2 SMNVEV come from the germline V gene (reference sequence). The CDR3 runs 12 residues. Trimming stripped 5 bases from V and 1 base from J, with 6 bases between. The CDR3 loop is CASSHSSYEQYF. DNA of the CDR3: TGTGCCAGCAGTCACTCTTCCTACGAGCAGTACTTC.

The chain employs TRBV19 and TRBJ2-1, with 8 bases identical to TRBD1. The CDR3 spans 19 residues. The V gene end was trimmed by 4 bases and the J gene end by 4 bases; junction bases not matched to a gene: 18. Looked up from germline, CDR1 is LNHDA and CDR2 is SQIVND (reference sequence). CDR3: CASSRGQGAPGGRYNEQFF. In nucleotides, the CDR3 is TGTGCCAGTAGTAGGGGGCAGGGGGCGCCCGGGGGCCGGTACAATGAGCAGTTCTTC. The full variable domain, its missing parts supplied by reference TRBV19 and TRBJ2-1, is DGGITQSPKYLFRKEGQNVTLSCEQNLNHDAMYWYRQDPGQGLRLIYYSQIVNDFQKGDIAEGYSVSREKKESFPLTVTSAQKNPTAFYLCASSRGQGAPGGRYNEQFFGPGTRLTVL.

The chain employs TRBV19 and TRBJ1-1, with D possibly TRBD1 on 6 matching bases. Germline V gene lookup returns CDR1 LNHDA and CDR2 SQIVND (reference sequence). The CDR3 contains 15 residues. V was cut by 3 bases and J by 0 bases, with 11 bases left in between. CDR3 bases: TGTGCCAGTAGTATCACAGGGACCATGAACACTGAAGCTTTCTTT. Its translation: CASSITGTMNTEAFF. The complete variable domain, with remaining parts taken from reference TRBV19 and TRBJ1-1, reads DGGITQSPKYLFRKEGQNVTLSCEQNLNHDAMYWYRQDPGQGLRLIYYSQIVNDFQKGDIAEGYSVSREKKESFPLTVTSAQKNPTAFYLCASSITGTMNTEAFFGQGTRLTVV.

The chain has TRBV4-3 and TRBJ2-1, with TRBD2 matching 7 bases. Germline CDR1 is LGHNA and CDR2 is YSLEER. Germline trimming cut 4 bases from V and 8 bases from J; bases unmatched to any gene: 8. This CDR3 is 14 amino acids long. CDR3 in amino acids: CASSLGRAIDEQFF. The CDR3 region has the DNA TGCGCCAGCAGCCTTGGGAGGGCCATAGATGAGCAGTTCTTC.

The rearrangement uses TRBV6-5 and TRBJ2-5; perhaps TRBD1 as D (5 bases). V was shortened by 4 bases and J by 4 bases, with 10 bases between the two germline ends. Germline lookup yields CDR1 MNHEY and CDR2 SVGAGI. The CDR3 runs 13 residues. CDR3 residues: CASSSGWIETQYF. Written as DNA, the CDR3 is TGTGCCAGCAGTTCAGGGTGGATAGAGACCCAGTACTTC.

The rearrangement links TRBV7-9 to TRBJ2-5; 7 bases fit TRBD2. The CDR3 runs to 16 residues. V lost 5 bases to trimming and J lost 4 bases; unmatched junction nucleotides: 13. Germline CDR1 and CDR2: SEHNR and FQNEAQ (reference sequence). The CDR3 region has the DNA TGTGCCAGCAGCCCCGAGGGTTCGGGAGGAGCAGAGACCCAGTACTTC. Translation: CASSPEGSGGAETQYF.

J is TRBJ1-3 and V is TRBV10-3, with D possibly TRBD1 on 6 matching bases. The CDR3 has 16 amino acids. Between the trimmed V and J ends, which lost 0 bases and 2 bases, there was a span of 11 bases. Germline-derived CDR1 and CDR2 are ENHRY and SYGVKD. The CDR3 bases are TGTGCCATCAGTGAGTCGGGACATACTACTGGAAACACCATATATTTT. This translates into CAISESGHTTGNTIYF.

V and J are TRBV27 and TRBJ1-2; possible D gene TRBD1, 5 bases. The CDR3 spans 14 residues. Trimming shortened V by 5 bases and J by 5 bases, and 15 bases separated the two germline ends. Germline V gene data show CDR1 as MNHEY and CDR2 as SMNVEV (reference sequence). The CDR3 protein is CASSPWGRDYGYTF. DNA for the CDR3: TGTGCCAGCAGTCCCTGGGGCAGGGATTATGGCTACACCTTC.

The DNA of the CDR3 is TGTGCCACTCACTCAGGGGAGGGCACTGAAGCTTTCTTT. Translated, it gives CATHSGEGTEAFF. V usage is TRBV10-3 and J usage is TRBJ1-1; D may be TRBD1 (6 bases). V dropped 10 bases and J dropped 4 bases, with 16 bases sitting between them. The CDR3 is made up of 13 amino acids. The germline V gene encodes CDR1 ENHRY and CDR2 SYGVKD.

This chain joins TRBV21-1 and TRBJ1-1. TRBV21-1 is a pseudogene locus. The CDR3 spans 15 residues. Here the CDR3 reads CASPREWRPRSGAFF. The CDR3 region has the DNA TGTGCCAGCCCCCGGGAGTGGAGGCCCAGGTCGGGAGCTTTCTTT.

J is TRBJ1-1 and V is TRBV15; 8 bases are a match to TRBD1. Per the germline V gene, CDR1 is LNHNV and CDR2 is YYDKDF (reference sequence). The CDR3 spans 13 residues. Germline trimming cut 9 bases from V and 2 bases from J; bases unmatched to any gene: 5. CDR3 sequence reads: CATWDRLNTEAFF. For the CDR3, the DNA is TGTGCCACTTGGGACAGGCTTAACACTGAAGCTTTCTTT. The variable domain in full, with the rest retrieved from reference TRBV15 and TRBJ1-1, is DAMVIQNPRYQVTQFGKPVTLSCSQTLNHNVMYWYQQKSSQAPKLLFHYYDKDFNNEADTPDNFQSRRPNTSFCFLDIRSPGLGDTAMYLCATWDRLNTEAFFGQGTRLTVV.

This chain connects TRBV5-5 to TRBJ2-3; no definite D call. CDR3 length equals 14 residues. Trimming stripped 4 bases from V and 0 bases from J, with 9 bases between. Germline V gene data show CDR1 as SGHKS and CDR2 as YYEKEE (reference sequence). The CDR3 DNA reads TGTGCCAGCAGCCCGGCTAGGAGCACAGATACGCAGTATTTT. Translating gives CASSPARSTDTQYF.